These 2 T cell receptor beta chains came from one sample sequenced in a study of T cell responses to AZD1222 COVID-19 vaccine. Only in-frame clones appear in the TCRdb table, and some are missing; sequencing was by immunoSEQ multiplex PCR. The sample holds approximately 170,000 clones, about 91% seen once. The sample here was peripheral blood, taken 28 days after the second AZD1222 dose. The receptors were sampled from an adult who received the AZD1222 COVID-19 vaccine.

This chain uses TRBV10-1 with TRBJ1-1, with D possibly TRBD1 on 5 matching bases. The germline CDR1 and CDR2 sequences are WNHNN and SYGVQD (reference sequence). This CDR3 contains 14 residues. Trimming took off 3 bases at V and 3 bases at J, with 11 bases between the two ends. In nucleotides, the CDR3 is TGCGCCAGCAGTGAAAGTTTGGGGGACACTGAAGCTTTCTTT. Residues: CASSESLGDTEAFF.

The J gene is TRBJ1-5, the V gene TRBV9; TRBD1 might be the D (5 bases). The CDR3 is 15 amino acids. The germline gives CDR1 SGDLS, CDR2 YYNGEE. The V end was cut by 1 base, the J end by 4 bases, with 12 bases between. The CDR3 DNA follows: TGTGCCAGCAGCGTAAGTTGGGAGGGGAATCAGCCCCAGCATTTT. The encoded protein is CASSVSWEGNQPQHF.